These T cell receptor beta chains were read from a single sample in a study of T cells in pancreatic ductal adenocarcinoma. The assay was immunoSEQ multiplex PCR, and TCRdb's table has in-frame clones only and misses some. This table holds some 16,000 clones, about 93% found once. The material sequenced was PBMCs. The receptors come from a human donor with pancreatic ductal adenocarcinoma. CDR3s include the opening cysteine and the closing phenylalanine or tryptophan. A D gene is named only where the DNA matches it firmly. Size is omitted from some rows. Given values are once, few, many or a class for expanded clones.

j_gene: TRBJ2-2; v_gene: TRBV2; abundance: -; d_gene: TRBD1; CDR3aa: CASSVGTVRTGELFF; CDR3nt: TGTGCCAGCAGTGTTGGGACAGTAAGGACCGGGGAGCTGTTTTTT
j_gene: TRBJ2-5; v_gene: TRBV18; abundance: -; d_gene: TRBD1; CDR3aa: CASSPPGQRAETQYF; CDR3nt: TGTGCCAGCTCACCACCGGGACAGCGAGCGGAGACCCAGTACTTC
j_gene: TRBJ2-1; v_gene: TRBV4-2; abundance: -; d_gene: TRBD2; CDR3aa: CASSQVSGGAHNEQFF; CDR3nt: TGTGCCAGCAGCCAAGTGAGCGGGGGGGCCCACAATGAGCAGTTCTTC
j_gene: TRBJ1-1; v_gene: TRBV25-1; abundance: -; d_gene: TRBD1; CDR3aa: CASSDPWGQGYTEAFF; CDR3nt: TGTGCCAGCAGTGACCCCTGGGGACAGGGATACACTGAAGCTTTCTTT
j_gene: TRBJ2-5; v_gene: TRBV25-1; abundance: -; d_gene: -; CDR3aa: CASSENVETQYF; CDR3nt: TGTGCCAGCAGTGAAAATGTGGAGACCCAGTACTTC
j_gene: TRBJ1-5; v_gene: TRBV19; abundance: -; d_gene: TRBD1; CDR3aa: CASSIRATGGNQPQHF; CDR3nt: TGTGCCAGTAGTATAAGGGCGACAGGGGGGAATCAGCCCCAGCATTTT
j_gene: TRBJ2-5; v_gene: TRBV18; abundance: -; d_gene: -; CDR3aa: CASSYQETQYF; CDR3nt: TGTGCCAGCTCGTATCAAGAGACCCAGTACTTC
j_gene: TRBJ2-3; v_gene: TRBV7-2; abundance: -; d_gene: -; CDR3aa: CASSFGPTDTQYF; CDR3nt: TGTGCCAGCAGCTTCGGACCCACAGATACGCAGTATTTT
j_gene: TRBJ1-1; v_gene: TRBV7-9; abundance: -; d_gene: -; CDR3aa: CASSLVMEANTEAFF; CDR3nt: TGTGCCAGCAGCTTAGTCATGGAGGCGAACACTGAAGCTTTCTTT
j_gene: TRBJ2-5; v_gene: TRBV15; abundance: -; d_gene: -; CDR3aa: CATSRDPGRAGETQYF; CDR3nt: TGTGCCACCAGCAGAGACCCGGGACGGGCTGGGGAGACCCAGTACTTC
j_gene: TRBJ2-7; v_gene: TRBV5-8; abundance: -; d_gene: TRBD1; CDR3aa: CASSLNWGQPSSYEQYF; CDR3nt: TGTGCCAGCAGCTTGAATTGGGGACAGCCGAGCTCCTACGAGCAGTACTTC
j_gene: TRBJ2-1; v_gene: TRBV5-4; abundance: -; d_gene: TRBD1; CDR3aa: CASSLEDRGPSSYNEQFF; CDR3nt: TGTGCCAGCAGCTTGGAGGACAGGGGGCCCAGCTCCTACAATGAGCAGTTCTTC
j_gene: TRBJ1-4; v_gene: TRBV2; abundance: -; d_gene: -; CDR3aa: CASSVGGPTNEKLFF; CDR3nt: TGTGCCAGCAGTGTTGGCGGACCAACTAATGAAAAACTGTTTTTT
j_gene: TRBJ1-2; v_gene: TRBV7-3; abundance: -; d_gene: TRBD1; CDR3aa: CASSSGTGGYGYTF; CDR3nt: TGTGCCAGCAGCTCAGGGACAGGGGGCTATGGCTACACCTTC
j_gene: TRBJ2-4; v_gene: TRBV2; abundance: -; d_gene: -; CDR3aa: CASTLAGERLAKNIQYF; CDR3nt: TGTGCCAGCACCTTGGCCGGGGAACGTTTGGCCAAAAACATTCAGTACTTC
j_gene: TRBJ2-1; v_gene: TRBV7-9; abundance: once; d_gene: TRBD1; CDR3aa: CASSLLSRDRGRDKEQFF; CDR3nt: TGTGCCAGCAGCTTACTCTCCCGGGACAGGGGGCGCGATAAGGAGCAGTTCTTC
j_gene: TRBJ1-5; v_gene: TRBV14; abundance: -; d_gene: -; CDR3aa: CASSQDLHQPQHF; CDR3nt: TGTGCCAGCAGCCAAGATTTACATCAGCCCCAGCATTTT
j_gene: TRBJ2-6; v_gene: TRBV5-4; abundance: once; d_gene: -; CDR3aa: CASSPPVSGANVLTF; CDR3nt: TGTGCCAGCAGTCCACCGGTCTCTGGGGCCAACGTCCTGACTTTC
j_gene: TRBJ1-2; v_gene: TRBV4-2; abundance: -; d_gene: -; CDR3aa: CASSRDGDYGYTF; CDR3nt: TGTGCCAGCAGCCGAGACGGGGACTATGGCTACACCTTC
j_gene: TRBJ2-2; v_gene: TRBV9; abundance: once; d_gene: -; CDR3aa: CASSVAGGRTANTGELFF; CDR3nt: TGTGCCAGCAGCGTAGCTGGAGGGCGAACAGCGAACACCGGGGAGCTGTTTTTT
j_gene: TRBJ2-5; v_gene: TRBV5-4; abundance: once; d_gene: TRBD1; CDR3aa: CASSLAPGTGGGETQYF; CDR3nt: TGTGCCAGCAGCTTGGCCCCGGGGACAGGTGGGGGAGAGACCCAGTACTTC
j_gene: TRBJ1-4; v_gene: TRBV5-4; abundance: -; d_gene: -; CDR3aa: CASSFHQGFLATNEKLFF; CDR3nt: TGTGCCAGCAGCTTCCACCAGGGATTTCTTGCAACTAATGAAAAACTGTTTTTT
j_gene: TRBJ2-5; v_gene: TRBV4-1; abundance: -; d_gene: TRBD1; CDR3aa: CASSLSGTGEETQYF; CDR3nt: TGCGCCAGCAGCCTTTCCGGGACAGGGGAGGAGACCCAGTACTTC
j_gene: TRBJ2-1; v_gene: TRBV5-1; abundance: -; d_gene: TRBD1; CDR3aa: CASSPSLSGQGASEQFF; CDR3nt: TGCGCCAGCAGCCCCTCCCTGTCGGGACAGGGGGCTTCGGAGCAGTTCTTC
j_gene: TRBJ2-3; v_gene: TRBV2; abundance: -; d_gene: -; CDR3aa: CASRRSIYTDTQYF; CDR3nt: TGTGCCAGCAGGCGCTCTATCTACACAGATACGCAGTATTTT
j_gene: TRBJ2-3; v_gene: TRBV2; abundance: -; d_gene: TRBD2; CDR3aa: CASSARSSGGGTDTQYF; CDR3nt: TGTGCCAGCAGTGCGCGATCTAGCGGGGGCGGCACAGATACGCAGTATTTT
j_gene: TRBJ2-3; v_gene: TRBV2; abundance: -; d_gene: -; CDR3aa: CASSEGLASTDTQYF; CDR3nt: TGTGCCAGCAGTGAAGGGCTAGCAAGCACAGATACGCAGTATTTT
j_gene: TRBJ1-2; v_gene: TRBV6-5; abundance: -; d_gene: TRBD1; CDR3aa: CASRGGDRAIYGYTF; CDR3nt: TGTGCCAGCAGGGGGGGGGACAGGGCTATCTATGGCTACACCTTC